The source of this T cell receptor (beta chain) is a study of CD8 T cells in ankylosing spondylitis. Findings and limits, study-wide: Disease-associated clones were reportedly significantly overrepresented in matched ankylosing spondylitis synovial fluid. Past research had described some motif variants in reactive arthritis synovial fluid and blood. There was a TCR beta motif, made of eight highly homologous variants, that appeared characteristic of ankylosing spondylitis blood.

The CDR3 is made up of 14 amino acids. Germline CDR1 and CDR2: LNHDA and SQIVND (reference sequence). Trimming left V 6 bases short and J 0 bases short, with 11 bases between. MiXCR was run by TCRdb on the 5' RACE reads, yielding one entry per CDR3 protein. The table includes around 120,000 distinct CDR3 sequences, roughly an eighth detected once. With respect to this clonotype: The target antigen is unknown.

This sequence joins TRBV19 and TRBJ1-1, with unresolved D. The sequenced material came from blood, either unsorted or a sorted T cell fraction (not recorded which). This clonotype was sampled from a female donor with ankylosing spondylitis or in good health (not recorded which). The CDR3 reads CASRDTRLNTEAFF. The CDR3 nucleotides read TGTGCCAGTAGGGATACCAGGTTGAACACTGAAGCTTTCTTT. Filled out from reference TRBV19 and TRBJ1-1, the complete variable domain reads DGGITQSPKYLFRKEGQNVTLSCEQNLNHDAMYWYRQDPGQGLRLIYYSQIVNDFQKGDIAEGYSVSREKKESFPLTVTSAQKNPTAFYLCASRDTRLNTEAFFGQGTRLTVV.